These 3 T cell receptor beta chains came from one sample sequenced in a study of response to subunit inactivated influenza vaccine. TCRdb called the RT-PCR reads again in MiXCR, with one record for every CDR3 protein. This table has about 480,000 distinct CDR3 sequences, approximately 12% appearing once. The sequenced sample was PBMCs from blood, obtained about 6 weeks after vaccination. The origin of the receptors is a man aged 45-65 years who received an inactivated influenza vaccine.

The chain uses TRBV2 and TRBJ1-4; possibly TRBD1 for D (5 bases). Germline-derived CDR1 and CDR2 are SNHLY and FYNNEI. V was shortened by 7 bases and J by 10 bases, with 19 bases between the two germline ends. This CDR3 contains 14 residues. Here the CDR3 DNA reads TGTGCCAGCATCGAAGACCAGGGTGGTGGAAAACTGTTTTTT. It specifies CASIEDQGGGKLFF.

At least ten counts were recorded for this clonotype. The chain is built from TRBV20-1 and TRBJ2-1; D remains ambiguous. The CDR3 extends over 13 amino acids. CDR1 and CDR2 from the germline V gene are DFQATT and SNEGSKA (reference sequence). V dropped 0 bases and J dropped 4 bases, with 7 bases sitting between them. In DNA form, the CDR3 reads TGCAGTGCTAGAGACGAGGTGTACAATGAGCAGTTCTTC. This encodes CSARDEVYNEQFF.

The chain carries TRBV28 and TRBJ2-1, with 8 bases matching TRBD1. Per germline, CDR1 MDHEN and CDR2 SYDVKM. The CDR3 length is 14 residues. The V and J ends lost 4 bases and 10 bases, in that order; junction bases with no gene match: 9. This chain's CDR3 is CASSSGQVQWEQFF. The CDR3 bases are TGTGCCAGCAGTTCGGGACAGGTACAATGGGAGCAGTTCTTC.